This T cell receptor (beta chain) emerged from a study of PD-1 blockade in classical Hodgkin lymphoma. Trimming left V 3 bases short and J 3 bases short, with 8 bases between. The length of the CDR3 is 13 residues. Germline loops: CDR1 MNHEY, CDR2 SVGAGI. Every one of the patients relapsed after autologous stem cell transplantation (brentuximab vedotin exposure was variable). Findings and caveats of the study: Exclusion removed patients who began nivolumab under 1 year after ASCT. Newly diagnosed patients were said to have less baseline TCR diversity than healthy donors did.

TCRdb's copy holds only in-frame clones and misses some; the assay was immunoSEQ multiplex PCR. Seen here are fewer than 25,000 clones, approximately 80% observed once, and the top ten hold about 7.8%. As concerns this clone: Its antigen remains unidentified.

The sequence derives from a human donor with classical Hodgkin lymphoma. The chain combines TRBV6-5 with TRBJ2-5; no firm D call. The sequenced sample was peripheral blood mononuclear cells (PBMCs), obtained before the second cycle of nivolumab. CDR3 DNA sequence: TGTGCCAGCAGTTATAAAGGAAAAGAGACCCAGTACTTC. Amino acids: CASSYKGKETQYF.